A selection of T cell receptor beta chains follows, all from one sample in a study of blood T cell repertoires in COVID-19. The table came from immunoSEQ multiplex PCR; TCRdb's copy has only in-frame clones and leaves some out. This sample has 250,000 to 350,000 clones, with 70% to 90% found just once. Sequencing was done on a sample of PBMCs or T cells enriched from blood (not recorded which). The receptors here all came from a woman aged 25 to 39 who had recovered from COVID-19. Both conserved end residues are part of each CDR3. Fields, in order: D gene, CDR3 length, V gene, clone size, J gene, CDR3 protein, CDR3 DNA. A D gene is named only where the DNA matches it firmly. A row's size may be missing; if present it is once, few, many or a size class.

d_gene: .
len: 13
v_gene: TRBV20-1
abundance: .
j_gene: TRBJ2-7
CDR3aa: CSASFGGATEQYF
CDR3nt: TGCAGTGCTAGTTTCGGGGGAGCCACCGAGCAGTACTTC

d_gene: .
len: 14
v_gene: TRBV3-1/TRBV3-2
abundance: .
j_gene: TRBJ1-2
CDR3aa: CASSQDAAAYGYTF
CDR3nt: TGTGCCAGCAGCCAAGATGCGGCAGCATATGGCTACACCTTC

d_gene: TRBD1
len: 15
v_gene: TRBV19
abundance: .
j_gene: TRBJ2-7
CDR3aa: CASSMAGTAASEQYF
CDR3nt: TGTGCCAGTAGTATGGCCGGGACAGCTGCATCCGAGCAGTACTTC

d_gene: .
len: 13
v_gene: TRBV9
abundance: .
j_gene: TRBJ2-5
CDR3aa: CASSKYPGETQYF
CDR3nt: TGTGCCAGCAGCAAATACCCCGGGGAGACCCAGTACTTC

d_gene: .
len: 14
v_gene: TRBV7-9
abundance: few
j_gene: TRBJ1-1
CDR3aa: CASSLFLKNTEAFF
CDR3nt: TGTGCCAGCAGCTTATTTCTAAAAAACACTGAAGCTTTCTTT

d_gene: .
len: 13
v_gene: TRBV5-6
abundance: .
j_gene: TRBJ1-1
CDR3aa: CASSLQTNTEAFF
CDR3nt: TGTGCCAGCAGCCTACAGACGAACACTGAAGCTTTCTTT

d_gene: TRBD2
len: 19
v_gene: TRBV7-3
abundance: .
j_gene: TRBJ2-1
CDR3aa: CASSFPKRERRGPYNEQFF
CDR3nt: TGTGCCAGCAGCTTTCCCAAGCGGGAGAGGCGGGGACCCTACAATGAGCAGTTCTTC

d_gene: .
len: 14
v_gene: TRBV5-4
abundance: once
j_gene: TRBJ2-7
CDR3aa: CASSHSGGTREQYF
CDR3nt: TGTGCCAGCAGCCATTCAGGGGGGACGAGGGAGCAGTACTTC

d_gene: TRBD2
len: 15
v_gene: TRBV27
abundance: .
j_gene: TRBJ2-7
CDR3aa: CASSYTSGSSYEQYF
CDR3nt: TGTGCCAGCAGTTATACTAGCGGGAGCTCCTACGAGCAGTACTTC

d_gene: .
len: 14
v_gene: TRBV11-3
abundance: .
j_gene: TRBJ1-6
CDR3aa: CASSLGGIGSPLHF
CDR3nt: TGTGCCAGCAGCTTAGGAGGGATCGGCTCACCCCTCCACTTT

d_gene: .
len: 12
v_gene: TRBV28
abundance: .
j_gene: TRBJ1-2
CDR3aa: CASSFRDYGYTF
CDR3nt: TGTGCCAGCAGTTTCCGGGACTATGGCTACACCTTC

d_gene: .
len: 15
v_gene: TRBV27
abundance: .
j_gene: TRBJ1-6
CDR3aa: CASSLLQGTNSPLHF
CDR3nt: TGTGCCAGCAGTTTGTTGCAGGGGACCAATTCACCCCTCCACTTT

d_gene: TRBD2
len: 16
v_gene: TRBV10-3
abundance: .
j_gene: TRBJ2-3
CDR3aa: CAISGRGLAGTDTQYF
CDR3nt: TGTGCCATCAGTGGCAGGGGACTAGCGGGCACAGATACGCAGTATTTT

d_gene: .
len: 8
v_gene: TRBV2
abundance: .
j_gene: TRBJ2-1
CDR3aa: CASSERFF
CDR3nt: TGTGCCAGCAGTGAACGGTTCTTC

d_gene: TRBD2
len: 15
v_gene: TRBV3-1/TRBV3-2
abundance: once
j_gene: TRBJ2-7
CDR3aa: CASSQASGRGYEQYF
CDR3nt: TGTGCCAGCAGCCAAGCTAGCGGGAGGGGATACGAGCAGTACTTC

d_gene: .
len: 13
v_gene: TRBV7-3
abundance: .
j_gene: TRBJ2-7
CDR3aa: CASSLGGGDEQYF
CDR3nt: TGTGCCAGCAGCCTAGGTGGGGGCGACGAGCAGTACTTC

d_gene: .
len: 13
v_gene: TRBV7-8
abundance: .
j_gene: TRBJ2-5
CDR3aa: CASSFWGRETQYF
CDR3nt: TGTGCCAGCAGCTTTTGGGGGCGAGAGACCCAGTACTTC

d_gene: .
len: 20
v_gene: TRBV19
abundance: .
j_gene: TRBJ1-1
CDR3aa: CASSVLGSRNEQDMNTEAFF
CDR3nt: TGTGCCAGTAGTGTTTTAGGGAGTAGAAACGAACAAGACATGAACACTGAAGCTTTCTTT

d_gene: TRBD2
len: 15
v_gene: TRBV7-6
abundance: .
j_gene: TRBJ2-3
CDR3aa: CASSFRVSSGDTQYF
CDR3nt: TGTGCCAGCAGCTTCCGAGTTTCTAGCGGAGATACGCAGTATTTT

d_gene: TRBD1
len: 18
v_gene: TRBV4-1
abundance: .
j_gene: TRBJ2-7
CDR3aa: CASSQDWGDRGPSYEQYF
CDR3nt: TGCGCCAGCAGCCAAGATTGGGGGGACAGGGGTCCCTCCTACGAGCAGTACTTC

d_gene: TRBD1
len: 15
v_gene: TRBV6-5
abundance: .
j_gene: TRBJ1-6
CDR3aa: CASSSDRVANSPLHF
CDR3nt: TGTGCCAGCAGTTCCGACAGGGTGGCAAATTCACCCCTCCACTTT

d_gene: TRBD2
len: 18
v_gene: TRBV11-3
abundance: .
j_gene: TRBJ2-7
CDR3aa: CASSLVLAGGPTTYEQYF
CDR3nt: TGTGCCAGCAGCTTAGTGCTAGCGGGAGGGCCGACGACCTACGAGCAGTACTTC

d_gene: .
len: 13
v_gene: TRBV7-9
abundance: .
j_gene: TRBJ2-7
CDR3aa: CASSPTVTYEQYF
CDR3nt: TGTGCCAGCAGCCCGACAGTAACCTACGAGCAGTACTTC

d_gene: .
len: 16
v_gene: TRBV28
abundance: .
j_gene: TRBJ1-1
CDR3aa: CASSGIQGGGGTEAFF
CDR3nt: TGTGCCAGCAGTGGGATACAGGGAGGGGGAGGCACTGAAGCTTTCTTT

d_gene: .
len: 13
v_gene: TRBV27
abundance: .
j_gene: TRBJ1-1
CDR3aa: CASLSGRNTEAFF
CDR3nt: TGTGCCAGTCTGTCGGGGAGGAACACTGAAGCTTTCTTT

d_gene: TRBD2
len: 17
v_gene: TRBV19
abundance: .
j_gene: TRBJ2-7
CDR3aa: CASSGASGGFYSYEQYF
CDR3nt: TGTGCCAGTAGTGGGGCTAGCGGGGGTTTCTACTCCTACGAGCAGTACTTC

d_gene: .
len: 16
v_gene: TRBV3-1/TRBV3-2
abundance: .
j_gene: TRBJ2-1
CDR3aa: CASSQDRGTHYNEQFF
CDR3nt: TGTGCCAGCAGCCAAGATAGGGGCACCCACTACAATGAGCAGTTCTTC

d_gene: .
len: 12
v_gene: TRBV12-3/TRBV12-4
abundance: .
j_gene: TRBJ2-3
CDR3aa: CASSSGGAVKYF
CDR3nt: TGTGCCAGCAGCTCCGGAGGAGCTGTTAAGTATTTT

d_gene: TRBD1
len: 13
v_gene: TRBV19
abundance: .
j_gene: TRBJ1-2
CDR3aa: CASMRDRAYGYTF
CDR3nt: TGTGCCAGTATGAGAGACAGGGCTTATGGCTACACCTTC

d_gene: TRBD1
len: 15
v_gene: TRBV5-1
abundance: .
j_gene: TRBJ2-7
CDR3aa: CASSLAGQGSNEQYF
CDR3nt: TGCGCCAGCAGCTTGGCCGGACAGGGGTCCAACGAGCAGTACTTC

d_gene: TRBD2
len: 15
v_gene: TRBV9
abundance: .
j_gene: TRBJ2-1
CDR3aa: CASGTLAGANNEQFF
CDR3nt: TGTGCCAGCGGGACTTTAGCGGGAGCGAACAATGAGCAGTTCTTC

d_gene: TRBD2
len: 14
v_gene: TRBV5-1
abundance: .
j_gene: TRBJ2-7
CDR3aa: CASSLGTSSYEQYF
CDR3nt: TGCGCCAGCAGCTTAGGGACTAGCAGCTACGAGCAGTACTTC

d_gene: TRBD1
len: 19
v_gene: TRBV14
abundance: .
j_gene: TRBJ2-7
CDR3aa: CASSQEKGAPLPFSYEQYF
CDR3nt: TGTGCCAGCAGCCAAGAAAAGGGGGCGCCCCTACCGTTCTCCTACGAGCAGTACTTC

d_gene: .
len: 14
v_gene: TRBV6-2/TRBV6-3
abundance: once
j_gene: TRBJ1-2
CDR3aa: CASSYSTGGYGYTF
CDR3nt: TGTGCCAGCAGTTACTCAACGGGGGGGTATGGCTACACCTTC

d_gene: .
len: 18
v_gene: TRBV18
abundance: .
j_gene: TRBJ1-2
CDR3aa: CASSPLTGEVVTNYGYTF
CDR3nt: TGTGCCAGCTCACCGTTAACAGGTGAAGTCGTTACTAACTATGGCTACACCTTC

d_gene: .
len: 15
v_gene: TRBV7-3
abundance: .
j_gene: TRBJ1-2
CDR3aa: CASSPSGGANYGYTF
CDR3nt: TGTGCCAGCAGCCCGTCCGGAGGAGCTAACTATGGCTACACCTTC

d_gene: .
len: 13
v_gene: TRBV6-5
abundance: few
j_gene: TRBJ1-1
CDR3aa: CASRRGEGTEAFF
CDR3nt: TGTGCCAGCAGGCGGGGAGAGGGGACTGAAGCTTTCTTT

d_gene: TRBD1
len: 15
v_gene: TRBV14
abundance: .
j_gene: TRBJ1-3
CDR3aa: CASSPTGTFGNTIYF
CDR3nt: TGTGCCAGCAGCCCGACAGGGACGTTCGGAAACACCATATATTTT

d_gene: TRBD1
len: 18
v_gene: TRBV7-3
abundance: .
j_gene: TRBJ2-3
CDR3aa: CASSLIVGPGGRSDTQYF
CDR3nt: TGTGCCAGCAGCTTAATAGTAGGTCCAGGGGGCCGGTCAGATACGCAGTATTTT

d_gene: TRBD2
len: 16
v_gene: TRBV10-3
abundance: .
j_gene: TRBJ2-1
CDR3aa: CAIRVTSGEQNNEQFF
CDR3nt: TGTGCCATCAGGGTCACTAGCGGGGAGCAAAACAATGAGCAGTTCTTC

d_gene: TRBD1
len: 16
v_gene: TRBV19
abundance: .
j_gene: TRBJ1-1
CDR3aa: CASTDPPGTGNTEAFF
CDR3nt: TGTGCCAGTACCGACCCCCCCGGGACAGGGAACACTGAAGCTTTCTTT

d_gene: .
len: 13
v_gene: TRBV27
abundance: .
j_gene: TRBJ1-2
CDR3aa: CASSLYSNYGYTF
CDR3nt: TGTGCCAGCAGTTTATACTCCAACTATGGCTACACCTTC

d_gene: .
len: 14
v_gene: TRBV30
abundance: .
j_gene: TRBJ1-2
CDR3aa: CAWSGHGEGYGYTF
CDR3nt: TGTGCCTGGAGTGGTCACGGGGAGGGCTATGGCTACACCTTC

d_gene: TRBD2
len: 18
v_gene: TRBV4-2
abundance: .
j_gene: TRBJ2-7
CDR3aa: CASSQGAGLAESSYEQYF
CDR3nt: TGTGCCAGCAGCCAAGGGGCTGGACTAGCGGAGAGCTCCTACGAGCAGTACTTC

d_gene: TRBD1
len: 16
v_gene: TRBV28
abundance: .
j_gene: TRBJ2-7
CDR3aa: CASNHPGQGAPYEQYF
CDR3nt: TGTGCCAGCAACCATCCGGGACAGGGGGCTCCCTACGAGCAGTACTTC

d_gene: .
len: 14
v_gene: TRBV27
abundance: .
j_gene: TRBJ2-7
CDR3aa: CASSWDTTSYEQYF
CDR3nt: TGTGCCAGCAGTTGGGACACTACCTCCTACGAGCAGTACTTC

d_gene: .
len: 15
v_gene: TRBV7-9
abundance: once
j_gene: TRBJ1-1
CDR3aa: CASSLEGQLNTEAFF
CDR3nt: TGTGCCAGCAGCTTAGAAGGACAGCTGAACACTGAAGCTTTCTTT

d_gene: .
len: 15
v_gene: TRBV3-1/TRBV3-2
abundance: .
j_gene: TRBJ2-1
CDR3aa: CASSQDWSGPSEQFF
CDR3nt: TGTGCCAGCAGCCAAGATTGGAGCGGTCCCAGTGAGCAGTTCTTC

d_gene: .
len: 14
v_gene: TRBV18
abundance: .
j_gene: TRBJ1-2
CDR3aa: CASSPITEYYGYTF
CDR3nt: TGTGCCAGCTCACCCATAACAGAATACTATGGCTACACCTTC

d_gene: .
len: 14
v_gene: TRBV7-2
abundance: once
j_gene: TRBJ2-2
CDR3aa: CASSLRLTPGELFF
CDR3nt: TGTGCCAGCAGCTTGCGGCTAACTCCCGGGGAGCTGTTTTTT

d_gene: TRBD1
len: 12
v_gene: TRBV11-2
abundance: .
j_gene: TRBJ1-1
CDR3aa: CASSWDRDEAFF
CDR3nt: TGTGCCAGCAGCTGGGACAGGGATGAAGCTTTCTTT

d_gene: TRBD1
len: 14
v_gene: TRBV28
abundance: .
j_gene: TRBJ1-1
CDR3aa: CASTLGQGARLAFF
CDR3nt: TGTGCCAGCACCTTGGGACAGGGGGCGCGTCTGGCTTTCTTT

d_gene: .
len: 16
v_gene: TRBV5-4
abundance: .
j_gene: TRBJ1-2
CDR3aa: CASSFPGSNEPSGYTF
CDR3nt: TGTGCCAGCAGCTTTCCGGGATCCAATGAGCCCTCTGGCTACACCTTC

d_gene: TRBD1
len: 14
v_gene: TRBV5-4
abundance: .
j_gene: TRBJ1-2
CDR3aa: CASTGRGQGDGYTF
CDR3nt: TGTGCCAGCACCGGGCGTGGACAGGGAGATGGCTACACCTTC

d_gene: TRBD2
len: 17
v_gene: TRBV18
abundance: .
j_gene: TRBJ2-2
CDR3aa: CASSSASGTGSTGELFF
CDR3nt: TGTGCCAGCTCAAGTGCTAGCGGGACCGGGTCCACCGGGGAGCTGTTTTTT